This is a list of T cell receptor beta chains from one sample in a study of blood T cell repertoires in COVID-19. Assay: immunoSEQ multiplex PCR; the TCRdb copy retains only in-frame clones and omits some. Here the sample spans about 89,000 clones, around three quarters being singletons. The specimen was peripheral blood. These receptors originate from a woman at least 80 years old with acute or convalescent COVID-19. Both conserved end residues are part of each CDR3. The order of the fields is clone size, J gene, CDR3 length, V gene, D gene, CDR3 protein, CDR3 DNA. A D gene is named only where the DNA matches it firmly. Expanded clones are given a class, and other clones once, few, many or no size at all.

>-|TRBJ1-6|15|TRBV3-1/TRBV3-2|-
CASSQDWLSSSPLHF
TGTGCCAGCAGCCAAGATTGGTTGAGTAGTTCACCCCTCCACTTT
>-|TRBJ2-5|16|TRBV6-2/TRBV6-3|-
CASSPLVYQGTKTQYF
TGTGCCAGCAGCCCTTTAGTCTACCAGGGGACAAAGACCCAGTACTTC
>-|TRBJ2-2|14|TRBV7-7|-
CAAGVVGDTGELFF
TGTGCCGCAGGGGTGGTGGGGGACACCGGGGAGCTGTTTTTT
>once|TRBJ2-4|16|TRBV5-1|TRBD1
CASSRTGGRDGNIQYF
TGCGCCAGCAGCCGAACAGGGGGACGAGACGGAAACATTCAGTACTTC
>-|TRBJ2-3|14|TRBV11-2|-
CASSLGTLTDTQYF
TGTGCCAGCAGCTTAGGAACTCTCACAGATACGCAGTATTTT
>-|TRBJ2-1|18|TRBV4-2|TRBD2
CASSQALGGLAGSNEQFF
TGTGCCAGCAGCCAAGCCCTCGGGGGACTAGCGGGGTCTAATGAGCAGTTCTTC
>-|TRBJ2-7|17|TRBV18|TRBD2
CASSPPSRASGDHEQYF
TGTGCCAGCTCACCACCCTCGCGGGCTAGCGGGGATCACGAGCAGTACTTC
>-|TRBJ1-2|14|TRBV19|TRBD1
CASSIAAGGVGYTF
TGTGCCAGTAGTATAGCGGCAGGGGGCGTTGGCTACACCTTC
>-|TRBJ2-4|15|TRBV5-1|TRBD2
CASSSTGGVKNIQYF
TGCGCCAGCAGCAGTACGGGAGGAGTCAAAAACATTCAGTACTTC
>-|TRBJ2-5|16|TRBV5-6|TRBD1
CASSLVPDRAVETQYF
TGTGCCAGCAGCTTGGTACCGGACAGGGCGGTGGAGACCCAGTACTTC
>-|TRBJ2-6|18|TRBV4-1|TRBD2
CASSLMTSGSSGANVLTF
TGCGCCAGCAGTCTCATGACTAGCGGGTCCTCTGGGGCCAACGTCCTGACTTTC
>-|TRBJ2-3|16|TRBV19|TRBD2
CASSKSLAGGTDTQYF
TGTGCCAGTAGTAAGTCTCTAGCGGGGGGCACAGATACGCAGTATTTT
>-|TRBJ1-2|13|TRBV7-9|-
CASSFDGTGGYTF
TGTGCCAGCAGCTTCGACGGGACTGGAGGCTACACCTTC
>once|TRBJ1-4|14|TRBV5-1|TRBD1
CASSLVGGGEKLFF
TGCGCCAGCAGCTTGGTAGGGGGCGGTGAAAAACTGTTTTTT
>-|TRBJ2-1|15|TRBV10-1|TRBD2
CASSSSGGAIYEQFF
TGCGCCAGCAGTAGTAGCGGGGGGGCCATCTATGAGCAGTTCTTC
>few|TRBJ2-7|13|TRBV7-2|TRBD2
CASSTGTSSEQYF
TGTGCCAGCAGCACCGGGACTAGCTCCGAGCAGTACTTC
>-|TRBJ1-2|13|TRBV7-2|-
CASSLGSHYGYTF
TGTGCCAGCAGCTTGGGCAGCCACTATGGCTACACCTTC
>-|TRBJ1-1|13|TRBV6-4|-
CASSETGRGEAFF
TGTGCCAGCAGTGAAACAGGGAGAGGGGAAGCTTTCTTT
>-|TRBJ2-3|13|TRBV19|-
CASSIGRANTQYF
TGTGCCAGTAGTATAGGGAGGGCTAATACGCAGTATTTT
>-|TRBJ2-7|11|TRBV5-1|-
CASRMQGEQYF
TGCGCCAGCAGGATGCAGGGCGAGCAGTACTTC
>-|TRBJ2-7|16|TRBV7-2|TRBD2
CASSPLLGRGGHEQYF
TGTGCCAGCAGCCCACTCTTGGGGCGGGGGGGCCACGAGCAGTACTTC
>-|TRBJ1-6|14|TRBV18|-
CASSADSYNSPLHF
TGTGCCAGCTCCGCGGACTCCTATAATTCACCCCTCCACTTT
>-|TRBJ1-2|12|TRBV18|-
CASSPAGDGYTF
TGTGCCAGCTCACCTGCCGGGGATGGCTACACCTTC
>-|TRBJ1-1|14|TRBV19|-
CASSIGGVYTEAFF
TGTGCCAGTAGTATAGGGGGGGTTTACACTGAAGCTTTCTTT
>-|TRBJ2-5|15|TRBV15|-
CATSRGGGLQETQYF
TGTGCCACCAGCAGAGGAGGCGGCTTGCAAGAGACCCAGTACTTC
>-|TRBJ2-7|15|TRBV18|TRBD1
CASSPSGTATYEQYF
TGTGCCAGCTCACCGTCCGGGACAGCTACCTACGAGCAGTACTTC
>-|TRBJ1-1|14|TRBV7-9|-
CASSPRSGNTEAFF
TGTGCCAGCAGCCCACGGTCGGGGAACACTGAAGCTTTCTTT
>-|TRBJ1-2|15|TRBV7-9|TRBD1
CASSFHGTGSYGYTF
TGTGCCAGCAGCTTCCACGGGACAGGATCCTATGGCTACACCTTC
>-|TRBJ2-1|18|TRBV5-5|TRBD1
CASSPGTGEALSYNEQFF
TGTGCCAGCAGCCCAGGGACAGGGGAGGCCCTCTCCTACAATGAGCAGTTCTTC
>-|TRBJ2-7|14|TRBV11-2|-
CASSLEAGSYEQYF
TGTGCCAGCAGCTTAGAGGCAGGGTCCTACGAGCAGTACTTC
>-|TRBJ2-5|15|TRBV7-9|-
CASSGGTSDQETQYF
TGTGCCAGCAGCGGGGGGACGTCAGATCAAGAGACCCAGTACTTC
>-|TRBJ2-5|13|TRBV14|-
CASSQDNSASSHF
TGTGCCAGCAGCCAAGATAATTCGGCTAGCTCTCACTTC
>-|TRBJ1-4|13|TRBV19|TRBD1
CAGWDRRDEKLFF
TGTGCCGGATGGGACAGAAGGGATGAAAAACTGTTTTTT
>few|TRBJ1-1|13|TRBV12-3/TRBV12-4|-
CASSLGYRVETFF
TGTGCCAGCAGTTTGGGGTACAGGGTCGAAACTTTCTTT
>few|TRBJ1-1|13|TRBV2|-
CASRGQPNTEAFF
TGTGCCAGCAGAGGACAGCCGAACACTGAAGCTTTCTTT
>-|TRBJ1-3|14|TRBV19|TRBD1
CASRTGGYGNTIYF
TGTGCCAGTAGGACAGGGGGTTATGGAAACACCATATATTTT
>-|TRBJ2-3|14|TRBV19|-
CASSRQQSTDTQYF
TGTGCCAGTAGTCGACAGCAAAGCACAGATACGCAGTATTTT
>-|TRBJ1-1|13|TRBV6-5|-
CASSYSGGTEAFF
TGTGCCAGCAGTTACTCAGGGGGCACTGAAGCTTTCTTT
>-|TRBJ1-3|15|TRBV7-2|TRBD1
CASSLGQRIGNTIYF
TGTGCCAGCAGCTTGGGACAGCGGATTGGAAACACCATATATTTT
>medium-sized|TRBJ2-7|16|TRBV4-1|-
CASSQRGGQNRGEQYF
TGCGCCAGCAGCCAACGTGGCGGGCAGAACCGGGGGGAGCAGTACTTC
>-|TRBJ1-2|12|TRBV10-3|-
CAISVQDYGYTF
TGTGCCATCAGCGTACAGGACTATGGCTACACCTTC
>-|TRBJ2-3|15|TRBV5-1|TRBD2
CASRPSGRGADTQYF
TGCGCCAGCAGACCTAGCGGGAGGGGGGCAGATACGCAGTATTTT
>once|TRBJ1-1|13|TRBV27|-
CASALIRGRLAFF
TGTGCCAGCGCTCTGATTCGTGGCCGTTTAGCTTTCTTT
>-|TRBJ2-3|18|TRBV10-3|TRBD2
CAISASGTSGSVTDTQYF
TGTGCCATCAGTGCTTCCGGGACTAGCGGGAGTGTGACAGATACGCAGTATTTT
>-|TRBJ1-4|14|TRBV19|-
CASTKGWPNEKLFF
TGTGCCAGTACCAAGGGGTGGCCTAATGAAAAACTGTTTTTT
>-|TRBJ2-3|16|TRBV24-1|-
CATSDGRRRGADTQYF
TGTGCCACCAGTGATGGTCGGCGGCGGGGAGCAGATACGCAGTATTTT
>-|TRBJ2-3|14|TRBV7-2|-
CASSLGPYSDTQYF
TGTGCCAGCAGCTTGGGGCCTTATAGTGATACGCAGTATTTT